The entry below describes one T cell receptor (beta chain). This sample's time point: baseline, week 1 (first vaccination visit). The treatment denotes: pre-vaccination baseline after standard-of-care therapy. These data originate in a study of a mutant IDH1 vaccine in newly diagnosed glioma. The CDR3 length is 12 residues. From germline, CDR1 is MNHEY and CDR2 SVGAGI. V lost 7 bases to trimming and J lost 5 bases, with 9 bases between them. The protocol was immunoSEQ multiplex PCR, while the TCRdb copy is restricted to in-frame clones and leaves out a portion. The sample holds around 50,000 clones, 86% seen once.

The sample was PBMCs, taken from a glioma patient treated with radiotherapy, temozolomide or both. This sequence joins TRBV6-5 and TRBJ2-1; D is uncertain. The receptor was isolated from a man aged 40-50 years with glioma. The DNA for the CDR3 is TGTGCCAGCATTGGGCGAGACAATGAGCAGTTCTTC. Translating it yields CASIGRDNEQFF.